This entry concerns a single TCR beta chain. Its matching antigen is unknown. The data belong to a study of shared clonotypes between healthy human individuals. Study-level results: A limitation of the genetic and exposure-history diversity represented arose from few donors. Roughly 4.6% of naive CD4 clonotypes were common to four donors.

For sorted subsets, approximately 0.2 ug DNA per replicate equaled about 30,000 T cell genomes. Method: immunoSEQ multiplex PCR; TCRdb's copy keeps in-frame clones and lacks some. The sample carries 2 million to 3 million clones, over 85% recorded once. Trimming stripped 2 bases from V and 0 bases from J, with 8 bases between. The CDR3 is 16 residues long. Germline V gene lookup returns CDR1 ENHRY and CDR2 SYGVKD. The CD4+ fraction was divided into a CD45RA+ naive subset and a CD45RA-negative memory subset. Material for sequencing was naive CD4+ T cells from PBMCs. Subset given: CD45RA+ positively selected. The sequence derives from a man between 18 and 29 years old in good health. Some clones in this sample may be carry-over from other donors' samples. The V and J genes are TRBV10-3 and TRBJ2-6; D gene ambiguous. The CDR3 bases are TGTGCCATCAGTGAGAATCCCAGCTCTGGGGCCAACGTCCTGACTTTC. As protein: CAISENPSSGANVLTF.